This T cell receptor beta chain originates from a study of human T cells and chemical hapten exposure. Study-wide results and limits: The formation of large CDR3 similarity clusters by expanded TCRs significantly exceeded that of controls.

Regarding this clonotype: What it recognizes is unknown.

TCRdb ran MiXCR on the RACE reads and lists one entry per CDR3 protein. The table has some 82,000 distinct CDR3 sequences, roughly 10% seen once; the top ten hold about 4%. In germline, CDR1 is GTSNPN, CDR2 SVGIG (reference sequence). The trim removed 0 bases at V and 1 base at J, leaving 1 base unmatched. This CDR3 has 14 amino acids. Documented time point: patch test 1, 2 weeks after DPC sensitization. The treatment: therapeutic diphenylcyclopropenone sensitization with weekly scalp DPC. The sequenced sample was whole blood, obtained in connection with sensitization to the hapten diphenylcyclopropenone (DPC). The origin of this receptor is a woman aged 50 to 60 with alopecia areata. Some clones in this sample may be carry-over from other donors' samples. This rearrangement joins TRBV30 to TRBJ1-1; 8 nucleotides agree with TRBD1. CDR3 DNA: TGTGCCTGGAGTGTCGGACAGGGGAACACTGAAGCTTTCTTT. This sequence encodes CAWSVGQGNTEAFF.